The clone carrying this T cell receptor (beta chain) was observed a few times. The antigen is not known. The sample belongs to a study of cytomegalovirus exposure and HLA in healthy donors. Sequencing was performed with immunoSEQ multiplex PCR; in TCRdb, only in-frame clones are kept and a portion is missing. The profile covers fewer than 200,000 clones, with 95% to 96% appearing a single time and around 0.9% taken by the ten largest. Overall study results and limits: Cytomegalovirus status was reportedly diagnosed by the classifier with high specificity and sensitivity. That first-cohort TCR clusters tended to co-occur in the 95 to 150 validation repertoires was found in a later analysis. The authors listed 164 TCR beta chains as cytomegalovirus-associated.

The donors were part of the validation cohort of around 110 subjects. That cohort was separate from the first cohort, which comprised fewer than 800 subjects. The V gene's germline CDR1 is GTSNPN and CDR2 SVGIG (reference sequence). The CDR3 is 15 residues long. Trimming removed 3 bases from V and 2 bases from J, with 15 bases in between. Input material: PBMCs. The source is a woman between 18 and 29 years old in good health and CMV-seronegative. J is TRBJ2-3 and V is TRBV30; the D gene is possibly TRBD2 (5 bases). The CDR3 protein is CAWSPGLAHTDTQYF. CDR3 nucleotide sequence: TGTGCCTGGAGCCCTGGCCTAGCCCACACAGATACGCAGTATTTT.